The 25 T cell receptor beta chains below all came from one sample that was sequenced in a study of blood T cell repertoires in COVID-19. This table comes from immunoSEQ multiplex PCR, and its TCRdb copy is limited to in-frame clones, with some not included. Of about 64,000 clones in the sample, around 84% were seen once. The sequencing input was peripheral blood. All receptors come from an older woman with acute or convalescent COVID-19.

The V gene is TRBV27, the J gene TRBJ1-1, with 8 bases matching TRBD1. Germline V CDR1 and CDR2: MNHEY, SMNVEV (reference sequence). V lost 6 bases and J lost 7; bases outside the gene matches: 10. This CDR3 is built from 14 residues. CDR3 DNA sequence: TGTGCCAGCAGCTACCGGACAGGGAGGGTTGAAGCTTTCTTT. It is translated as CASSYRTGRVEAFF.

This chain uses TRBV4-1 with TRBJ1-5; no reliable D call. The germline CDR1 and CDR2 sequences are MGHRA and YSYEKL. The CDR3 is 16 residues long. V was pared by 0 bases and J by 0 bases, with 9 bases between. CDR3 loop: CASSQDGGNSNQPQHF. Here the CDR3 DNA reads TGCGCCAGCAGCCAAGATGGAGGGAATAGCAATCAGCCCCAGCATTTT.

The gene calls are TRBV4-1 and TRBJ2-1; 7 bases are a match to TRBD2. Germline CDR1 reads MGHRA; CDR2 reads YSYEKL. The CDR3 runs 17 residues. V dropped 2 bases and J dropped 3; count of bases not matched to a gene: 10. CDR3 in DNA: TGCGCCAGCAGCCAATCGCTTGGGCGGGGGTTCTACAATGAGCAGTTCTTC. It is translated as CASSQSLGRGFYNEQFF.

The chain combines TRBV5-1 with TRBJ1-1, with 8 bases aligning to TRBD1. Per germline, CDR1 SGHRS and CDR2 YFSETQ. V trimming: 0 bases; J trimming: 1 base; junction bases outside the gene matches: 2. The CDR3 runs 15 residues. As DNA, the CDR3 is TGCGCCAGCAGCTTGGAGGGGACAGGGAACACTGAAGCTTTCTTT. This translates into CASSLEGTGNTEAFF.

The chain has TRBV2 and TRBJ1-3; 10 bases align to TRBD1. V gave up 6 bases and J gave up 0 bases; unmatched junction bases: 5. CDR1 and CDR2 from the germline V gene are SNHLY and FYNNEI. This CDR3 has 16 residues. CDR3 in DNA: TGTGCCAGCAGCAGGGACAGGGGCCCCTCTGGAAACACCATATATTTT. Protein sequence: CASSRDRGPSGNTIYF.

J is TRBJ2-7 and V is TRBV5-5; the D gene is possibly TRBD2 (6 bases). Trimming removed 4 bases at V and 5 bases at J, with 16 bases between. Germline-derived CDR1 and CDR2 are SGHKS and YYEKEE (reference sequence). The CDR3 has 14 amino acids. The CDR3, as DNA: TGTGCCAGCAGCCTCCGGGACTGGAGTGACGAGCAGTACTTC. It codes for CASSLRDWSDEQYF.

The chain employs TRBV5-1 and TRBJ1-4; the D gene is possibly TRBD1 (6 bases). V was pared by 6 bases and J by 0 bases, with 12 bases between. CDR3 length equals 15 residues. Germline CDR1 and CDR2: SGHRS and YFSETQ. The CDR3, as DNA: TGCGCCAGCACCTACGGACAGACAACTAATGAAAAACTGTTTTTT. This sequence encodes CASTYGQTTNEKLFF.

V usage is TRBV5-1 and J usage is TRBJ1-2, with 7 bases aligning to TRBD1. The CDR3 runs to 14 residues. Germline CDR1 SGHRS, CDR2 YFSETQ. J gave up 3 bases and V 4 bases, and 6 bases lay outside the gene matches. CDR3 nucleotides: TGCGCCAGCAGCCCGAAAACAGGGGACTATGGCTACACCTTC. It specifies CASSPKTGDYGYTF.

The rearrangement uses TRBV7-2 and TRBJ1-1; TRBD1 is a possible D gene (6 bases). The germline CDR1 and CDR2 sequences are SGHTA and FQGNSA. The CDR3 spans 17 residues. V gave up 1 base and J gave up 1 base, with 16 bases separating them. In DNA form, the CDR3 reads TGTGCCAGCAGCTTAGTGGGGGCGGGTGACACGAACACTGAAGCTTTCTTT. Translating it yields CASSLVGAGDTNTEAFF.

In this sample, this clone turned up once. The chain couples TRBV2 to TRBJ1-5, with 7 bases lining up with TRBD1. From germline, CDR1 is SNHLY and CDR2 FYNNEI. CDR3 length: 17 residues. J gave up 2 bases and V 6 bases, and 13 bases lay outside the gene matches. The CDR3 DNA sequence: TGTGCCAGCAGCGCCACCCCGACAGGGAAGGGCAATCAGCCCCAGCATTTT. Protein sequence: CASSATPTGKGNQPQHF.

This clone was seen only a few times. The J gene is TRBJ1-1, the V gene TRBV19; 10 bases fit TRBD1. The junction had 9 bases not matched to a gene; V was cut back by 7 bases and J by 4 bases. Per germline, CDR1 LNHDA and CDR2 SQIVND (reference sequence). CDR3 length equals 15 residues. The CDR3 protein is CASNSQTGGRTEAFF. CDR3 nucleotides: TGTGCCAGTAACTCTCAGACAGGGGGCCGCACTGAAGCTTTCTTT.

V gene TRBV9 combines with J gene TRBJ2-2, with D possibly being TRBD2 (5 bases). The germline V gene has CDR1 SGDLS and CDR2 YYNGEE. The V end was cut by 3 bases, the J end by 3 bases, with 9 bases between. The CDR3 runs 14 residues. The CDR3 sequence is CASSGPGDTGELFF. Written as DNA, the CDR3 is TGTGCCAGCAGCGGGCCCGGGGACACCGGGGAGCTGTTTTTT.

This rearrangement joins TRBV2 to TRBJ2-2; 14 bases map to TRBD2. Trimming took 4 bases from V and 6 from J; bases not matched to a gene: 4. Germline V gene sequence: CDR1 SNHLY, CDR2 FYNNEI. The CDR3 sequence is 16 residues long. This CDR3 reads CASSVRTSGGSGELFF. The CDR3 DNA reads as TGTGCCAGCAGTGTTCGGACTAGCGGGGGGTCCGGGGAGCTGTTTTTT.

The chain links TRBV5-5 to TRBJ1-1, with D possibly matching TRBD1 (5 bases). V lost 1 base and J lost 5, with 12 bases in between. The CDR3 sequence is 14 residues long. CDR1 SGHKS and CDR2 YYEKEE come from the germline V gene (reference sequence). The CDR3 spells CASSLKRGGTEAFF. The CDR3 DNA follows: TGTGCCAGCAGCTTGAAGCGGGGGGGTACTGAAGCTTTCTTT.

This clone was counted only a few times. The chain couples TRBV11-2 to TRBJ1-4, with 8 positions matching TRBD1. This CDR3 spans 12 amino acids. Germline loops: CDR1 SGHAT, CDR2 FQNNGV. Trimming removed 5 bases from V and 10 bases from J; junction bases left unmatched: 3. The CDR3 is CASSVQGGKLFF. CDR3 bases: TGTGCCAGCAGCGTACAGGGGGGAAAACTGTTTTTT. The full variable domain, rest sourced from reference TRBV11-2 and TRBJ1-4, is EAGVAQSPRYKIIEKRQSVAFWCNPISGHATLYWYQQILGQGPKLLIQFQNNGVVDDSQLPKDRFSAERLKGVDSTLKIQPAKLEDSAVYLCASSVQGGKLFFGSGTQLSVL.

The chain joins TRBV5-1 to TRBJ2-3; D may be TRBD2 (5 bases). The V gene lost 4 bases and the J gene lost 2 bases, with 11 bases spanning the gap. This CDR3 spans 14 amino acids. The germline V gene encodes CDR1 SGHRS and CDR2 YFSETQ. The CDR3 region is CASSRTGNTDTQYF. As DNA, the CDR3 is TGCGCCAGCAGCCGGACTGGAAACACAGATACGCAGTATTTT.

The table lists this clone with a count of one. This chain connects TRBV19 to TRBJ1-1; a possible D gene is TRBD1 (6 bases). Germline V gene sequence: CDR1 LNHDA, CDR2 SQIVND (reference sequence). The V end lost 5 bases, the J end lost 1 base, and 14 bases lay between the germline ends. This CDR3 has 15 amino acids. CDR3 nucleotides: TGTGCCAGTAGTGTTCACAGGGTAGGGAACACTGAAGCTTTCTTT. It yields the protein CASSVHRVGNTEAFF.

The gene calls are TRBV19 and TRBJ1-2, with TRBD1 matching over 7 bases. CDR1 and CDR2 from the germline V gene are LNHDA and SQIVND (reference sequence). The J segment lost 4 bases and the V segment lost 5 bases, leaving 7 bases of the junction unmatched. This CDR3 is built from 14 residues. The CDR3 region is CASSGGTEAYGYTF. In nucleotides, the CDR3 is TGTGCCAGTAGTGGCGGGACAGAAGCCTATGGCTACACCTTC.

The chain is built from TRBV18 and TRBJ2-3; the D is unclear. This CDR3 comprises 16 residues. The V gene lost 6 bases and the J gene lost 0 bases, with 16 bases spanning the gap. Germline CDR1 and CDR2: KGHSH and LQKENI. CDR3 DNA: TGTGCCAGCTCCCTGAATTCCCCGGGTAGCACAGATACGCAGTATTTT. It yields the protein CASSLNSPGSTDTQYF.

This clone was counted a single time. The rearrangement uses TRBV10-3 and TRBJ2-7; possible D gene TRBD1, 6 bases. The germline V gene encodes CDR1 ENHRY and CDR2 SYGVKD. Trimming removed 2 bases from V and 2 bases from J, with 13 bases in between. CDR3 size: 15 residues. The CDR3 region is CAISEGQGPTYEQYF. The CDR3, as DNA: TGTGCCATCAGTGAGGGGCAGGGGCCAACCTACGAGCAGTACTTC.

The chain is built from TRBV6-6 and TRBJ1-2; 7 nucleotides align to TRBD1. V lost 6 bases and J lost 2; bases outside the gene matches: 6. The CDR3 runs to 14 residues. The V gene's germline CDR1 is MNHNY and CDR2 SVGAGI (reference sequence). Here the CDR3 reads CASRTPTGNYGYTF. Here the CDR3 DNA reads TGTGCCAGCAGAACACCGACAGGGAACTATGGCTACACCTTC.

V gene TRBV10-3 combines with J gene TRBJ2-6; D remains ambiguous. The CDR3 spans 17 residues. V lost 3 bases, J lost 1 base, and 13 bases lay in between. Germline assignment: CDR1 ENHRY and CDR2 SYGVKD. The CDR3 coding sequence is TGTGCCATCAGTGACCTGGTCAGACTGTCTGGGGCCAACGTCCTGACTTTC. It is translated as CAISDLVRLSGANVLTF.

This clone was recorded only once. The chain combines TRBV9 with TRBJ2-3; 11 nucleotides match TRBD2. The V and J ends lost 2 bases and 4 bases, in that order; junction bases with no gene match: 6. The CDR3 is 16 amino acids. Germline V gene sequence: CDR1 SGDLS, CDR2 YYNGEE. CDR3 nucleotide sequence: TGTGCCAGCAGCGTTTTAGCGGGGGGGATGGCAGATACGCAGTATTTT. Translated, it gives CASSVLAGGMADTQYF.

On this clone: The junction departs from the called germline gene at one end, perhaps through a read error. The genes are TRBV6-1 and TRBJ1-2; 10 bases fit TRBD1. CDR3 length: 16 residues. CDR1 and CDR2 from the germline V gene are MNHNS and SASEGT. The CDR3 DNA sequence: TGTGCCAGCGGTGACCTCCGGGACAGGGGCATCTATGGCTACACCTTC. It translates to CASGDLRDRGIYGYTF.

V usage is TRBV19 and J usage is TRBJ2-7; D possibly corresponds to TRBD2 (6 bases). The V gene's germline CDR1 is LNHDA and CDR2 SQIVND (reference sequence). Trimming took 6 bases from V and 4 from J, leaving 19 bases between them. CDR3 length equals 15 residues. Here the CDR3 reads CASRAQAGTTYEQYF. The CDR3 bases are TGTGCCAGTAGGGCACAGGCGGGGACGACATACGAGCAGTACTTC.